This entry describes one T cell receptor beta chain. The target of this receptor is not known. Base qualities were left out, and no much larger clone turns up one base away. This sample is part of a study of T cell changes during pregnancy in multiple sclerosis (dated by TCRdb to about 2019). Looking at the study overall: The study examined how the T cell repertoire changed over the course of pregnancy in women with multiple sclerosis.

Preparation of the library involved the immunoSEQ multiplex PCR assay. Drawn from immuneACCESS, this table holds only the in-frame rearrangements with V and J called that TCRdb kept. Clones are partly lost; checked studies trace under half to an unresolved V gene and leave the rest unexplained. The sample includes roughly 66,000 clones, with approximately 90% observed a single time. About 2.5% of the sample belongs to the ten largest clones. The CDR3 goes from the cysteine to the phenylalanine over 14 residues. Only CDR3 DNA remains: 42 bases, in frame from the first base. Via the germline V gene, CDR1 is SGHDT and CDR2 YYEEEE. Between the V and J ends, shortened by 1 base and 2 bases respectively, the junction contains 9 bases.

This specimen consisted of peripheral blood, obtained in the first trimester of pregnancy. The clonotype comes from a female donor with multiple sclerosis, enrolled in a pregnancy study. The rearrangement joined TRBV5-6 to TRBJ1-1; the D gene is perhaps TRBD1, from 6 matching bases. The CDR3 protein sequence reads: CASSLYRENTEAFF. The DNA is as follows: TGTGCCAGCAGCTTGTACAGGGAAAACACTGAAGCTTTCTTT.